A single sample gave rise to the 18 T cell receptor beta chains below, sequenced in a study of a mutant IDH1 vaccine in newly diagnosed glioma. Stated time point: baseline, week 1 (first vaccination visit). Stated treatment: pre-vaccination baseline after standard-of-care therapy. Profiling relied on immunoSEQ multiplex PCR, and the TCRdb table lists in-frame clones only, not all of them. The sample contains tens of thousands of clones, about 83% of which appear only once. The sample here was PBMCs, taken from a glioma patient treated with radiotherapy, temozolomide or both. Every receptor here comes from a woman between 45 and 65 years old with glioma.

This rearrangement joins TRBV28 to TRBJ1-6; D remains ambiguous. The V gene's germline CDR1 is MDHEN and CDR2 SYDVKM. The CDR3 has 17 residues. Trimming stripped 4 bases from V and 0 bases from J, with 13 bases between. In nucleotides, the CDR3 is TGTGCCAGCAGTTCTAGGAGAGGGTCCTCCTATAATTCACCCCTCCACTTT. As protein: CASSSRRGSSYNSPLHF. Full variable domain (missing parts from reference TRBV28 and TRBJ1-6): DVKVTQSSRYLVKRTGEKVFLECVQDMDHENMFWYRQDPGLGLRLIYFSYDVKMKEKGDIPEGYSVSREKKERFSLILESASTNQTSMYLCASSSRRGSSYNSPLHFGNGTRLTVT.

This clone was counted between two and nine times. The chain recombines TRBV10-3 with TRBJ2-2; maybe TRBD1 (6 bases). Germline V gene lookup returns CDR1 ENHRY and CDR2 SYGVKD. V lost 4 bases to trimming and J lost 6 bases, with 12 bases between them. The CDR3 totals 14 residues. The CDR3 DNA sequence: TGTGCCATCAGTGGCCCACAGGGTGCCGGGGAGCTGTTTTTT. It translates to CAISGPQGAGELFF.

V usage is TRBV5-4 and J usage is TRBJ2-7; 7 nucleotides align to TRBD1. After removal of 4 bases from V and 6 bases from J, the junction contained 10 bases not matched to a gene. This CDR3 has 14 amino acids. Germline loops: CDR1 SGHNT, CDR2 YYREEE (reference sequence). CDR3 in DNA: TGTGCCAGCAGCCTCACCGGGACAGAGGGCGAGCAGTACTTC. Residues: CASSLTGTEGEQYF.

DNA for the CDR3: TGTGCCAGCAGCTTGAAAGAAGGCGAGCAGTACTTC. It encodes CASSLKEGEQYF. The chain couples TRBV5-4 to TRBJ2-7; D not certain. Germline-derived CDR1 and CDR2 are SGHNT and YYREEE (reference sequence). V was cut by 1 base and J by 6 bases, with 8 bases left in between. The CDR3 contains 12 residues.

The chain uses TRBV19 and TRBJ2-7, with D unresolved. The CDR3 is made up of 12 amino acids. Germline assignment: CDR1 LNHDA and CDR2 SQIVND (reference sequence). The V and J ends lost 0 bases and 10 bases respectively, with 10 bases between them. The CDR3 is CASSIDPGDQYF. The CDR3 DNA follows: TGTGCCAGTAGTATAGATCCGGGTGATCAGTACTTC.

The genes are TRBV19 and TRBJ1-1, with 9 bases aligning to TRBD1. This CDR3 spans 12 amino acids. Unmatched junction bases numbered 5, after V lost 5 bases and J lost 10 bases. The germline gives CDR1 LNHDA, CDR2 SQIVND (reference sequence). The CDR3: CASSRPGQGAFF. The CDR3 DNA follows: TGTGCCAGTAGTCGTCCGGGACAGGGAGCTTTCTTT.

The gene calls are TRBV2 and TRBJ1-1; no definite D call. CDR3 length equals 15 residues. Germline V CDR1 and CDR2: SNHLY, FYNNEI. The V gene lost 10 bases and the J gene lost 2 bases, with 20 bases spanning the gap. The CDR3 is CATPPRVEENTEAFF. The DNA of the CDR3 is TGTGCCACCCCCCCGAGGGTAGAGGAAAACACTGAAGCTTTCTTT. The whole variable domain, remainder taken from reference TRBV2 and TRBJ1-1, is EPEVTQTPSHQVTQMGQEVILRCVPISNHLYFYWYRQILGQKVEFLVSFYNNEISEKSEIFDDQFSVERPDGSNFTLKIRSTKLEDSAMYFCATPPRVEENTEAFFGQGTRLTVV.

This chain uses TRBV6-1 with TRBJ1-2; 7 nucleotides line up with TRBD1. The CDR3 consists of 15 residues. Trimming cost V 8 bases and J 6 bases; bases outside gene matches: 15. Germline CDR1 MNHNS, CDR2 SASEGT. CDR3 amino acids: CASGFTPTGEHGYTF. CDR3 in DNA: TGTGCCAGCGGGTTCACTCCAACAGGGGAACATGGCTACACCTTC.

The chain links TRBV27 to TRBJ1-3; the match to TRBD1 covers 9 bases. Germline V gene sequence: CDR1 MNHEY, CDR2 SMNVEV (reference sequence). CDR3 length: 16 residues. J gave up 3 bases and V 5 bases, and 8 bases lay outside the gene matches. The CDR3 DNA reads as TGTGCCAGCAGTCCAGGGACAGGGAGTGGTGGAAACACCATATATTTT. This translates into CASSPGTGSGGNTIYF.

V is TRBV21-1 and J is TRBJ1-1; the DNA was not used to check the table's D call, TRBD1. TRBV21-1 is a pseudogene locus. The CDR3 contains 17 residues. CDR3 loop: CASSELNRHRLNTEAFF. The DNA of the CDR3 is TGTGCCAGCAGCGAGCTGAACCGACACCGACTGAACACTGAAGCTTTCTTT.

V usage is TRBV7-2 and J usage is TRBJ2-3; D possibly matches TRBD1 or TRBD2 (5 bases each). Between the trimmed V and J ends, which lost 5 bases and 6 bases, there was a span of 18 bases. This CDR3 has 15 amino acids. Germline loops: CDR1 SGHTA, CDR2 FQGNSA. The CDR3 region is CASSTRAGAGDTQYF. The CDR3 nucleotides are TGTGCCAGCAGCACACGCGCCGGGGCAGGGGATACGCAGTATTTT.

The chain couples TRBV9 to TRBJ2-5, with TRBD1 matching 7 bases. Germline V CDR1 and CDR2: SGDLS, YYNGEE. CDR3 size: 15 residues. Unmatched junction bases numbered 6, after V lost 2 bases and J lost 2 bases. The CDR3 coding sequence is TGTGCCAGCAGCGTTGCTCCGGGACAGCAAGAGACCCAGTACTTC. This codes for CASSVAPGQQETQYF.

This clone showed up just a few times. The chain has TRBV30 and TRBJ1-4; D gene ambiguous. V lost 0 bases, J lost 8 bases, and 16 bases lay in between. The germline V gene has CDR1 GTSNPN and CDR2 SVGIG (reference sequence). CDR3 length: 15 residues. CDR3 residues: CAWSVVAGRREKLFF. The CDR3 nucleotides read TGTGCCTGGAGTGTCGTGGCAGGACGCCGGGAAAAACTGTTTTTT.

The chain couples TRBV27 to TRBJ1-2, with no clear D. Germline loops: CDR1 MNHEY, CDR2 SMNVEV (reference sequence). The CDR3 covers 12 residues. Trimming took off 5 bases at V and 10 bases at J, with 14 bases between the two ends. The CDR3 is CASSPWRGNYTF. As DNA, the CDR3 is TGTGCCAGCAGTCCATGGAGAGGAAACTACACCTTC.

The V gene is TRBV7-9, the J gene TRBJ1-2, with unresolved D. Trimming stripped 2 bases from V and 0 bases from J, with 7 bases between. This CDR3 has 14 residues. The germline CDR1 and CDR2 sequences are SEHNR and FQNEAQ (reference sequence). The CDR3 DNA sequence: TGTGCCAGCAGCTTAACTAGTACTAACTATGGCTACACCTTC. Protein sequence: CASSLTSTNYGYTF.

The rearrangement uses TRBV5-5 and TRBJ1-1; D not resolved. This CDR3 has 14 amino acids. The V gene lost 4 bases and the J gene lost 4 bases, with 14 bases spanning the gap. Germline V CDR1 and CDR2: SGHKS, YYEKEE (reference sequence). Written as DNA, the CDR3 is TGTGCCAGCAGCCCGCGGGCGGGTGTCACTGAAGCTTTCTTT. Its translation: CASSPRAGVTEAFF. Together with reference TRBV5-5 and TRBJ1-1, the CDR3 gives the full variable domain: DAGVTQSPTHLIKTRGQQVTLRCSPISGHKSVSWYQQVLGQGPQFIFQYYEKEERGRGNFPDRFSARQFPNYSSELNVNALLLGDSALYLCASSPRAGVTEAFFGQGTRLTVV.

This CDR3 reads CAISAQGNNEKLFF. CDR3 coding DNA: TGTGCCATCAGTGCCCAGGGGAATAATGAAAAACTGTTTTTT. The J gene is TRBJ1-4, the V gene TRBV10-3; tentative D call: TRBD1 (6 bases). The CDR3 extends over 14 amino acids. V lost 4 bases and J lost 4, with 10 bases in between. Germline V gene data show CDR1 as ENHRY and CDR2 as SYGVKD.

The gene calls are TRBV28 and TRBJ1-1; unclear D gene. Germline loops: CDR1 MDHEN, CDR2 SYDVKM. This CDR3 contains 14 residues. The ends were cut back, 4 bases at V and 3 bases at J, with 12 bases in the middle. In nucleotides, the CDR3 is TGTGCCAGCAGTTCCAGCTCTATAGACACTGAAGCTTTCTTT. Translated: CASSSSSIDTEAFF. The full variable domain, in which reference TRBV28 and TRBJ1-1 provide the parts outside the CDR3, is DVKVTQSSRYLVKRTGEKVFLECVQDMDHENMFWYRQDPGLGLRLIYFSYDVKMKEKGDIPEGYSVSREKKERFSLILESASTNQTSMYLCASSSSSIDTEAFFGQGTRLTVV.